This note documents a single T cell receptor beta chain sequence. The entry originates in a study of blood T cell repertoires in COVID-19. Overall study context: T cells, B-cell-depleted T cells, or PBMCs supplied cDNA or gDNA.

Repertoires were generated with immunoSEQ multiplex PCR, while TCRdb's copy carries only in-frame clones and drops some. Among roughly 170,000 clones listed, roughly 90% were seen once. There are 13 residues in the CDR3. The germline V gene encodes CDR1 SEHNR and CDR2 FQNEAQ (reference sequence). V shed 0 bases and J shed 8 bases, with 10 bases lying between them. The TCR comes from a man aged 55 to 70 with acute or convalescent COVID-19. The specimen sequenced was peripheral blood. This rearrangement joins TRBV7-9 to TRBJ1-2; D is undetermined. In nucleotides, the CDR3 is TGTGCCAGCAGCTTAGCAGCGCTGAGAGGCTACACCTTC. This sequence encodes CASSLAALRGYTF.